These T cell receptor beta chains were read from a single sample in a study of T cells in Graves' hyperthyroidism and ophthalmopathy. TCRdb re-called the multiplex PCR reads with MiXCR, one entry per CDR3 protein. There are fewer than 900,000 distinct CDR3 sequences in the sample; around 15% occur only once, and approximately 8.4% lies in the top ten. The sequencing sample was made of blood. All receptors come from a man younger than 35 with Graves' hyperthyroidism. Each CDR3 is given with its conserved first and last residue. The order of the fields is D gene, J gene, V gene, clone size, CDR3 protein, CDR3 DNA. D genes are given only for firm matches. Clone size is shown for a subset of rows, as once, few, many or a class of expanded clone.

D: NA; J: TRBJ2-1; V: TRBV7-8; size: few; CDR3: CASIPIPQGAGNEQFF; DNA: TGTGCCAGCATCCCAATACCACAGGGAGCGGGCAATGAGCAGTTCTTC
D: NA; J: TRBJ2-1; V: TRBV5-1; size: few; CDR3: CASSFFITGTLSYNEQFF; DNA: TGCGCCAGCAGCTTCTTTATTACAGGCACCCTCTCCTACAATGAGCAGTTCTTC
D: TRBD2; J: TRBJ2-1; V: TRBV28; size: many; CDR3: CASSLGGREQFF; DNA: TGTGCCAGCAGTTTAGGCGGGAGGGAGCAGTTCTTC
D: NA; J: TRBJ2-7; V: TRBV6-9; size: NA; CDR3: CASSYLPRDEQYF; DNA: TGTGCCAGCAGTTACCTCCCCAGGGACGAGCAGTACTTC
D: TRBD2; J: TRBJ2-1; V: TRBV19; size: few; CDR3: CASSYTSGIYEQFF; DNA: TGTGCCAGTAGTTACACTAGCGGGATCTATGAGCAGTTCTTC
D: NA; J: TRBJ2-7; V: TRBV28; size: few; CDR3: CASTSPGEGATAYEQYF; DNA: TGTGCCAGCACCTCCCCGGGAGAGGGGGCCACCGCCTACGAGCAGTACTTC
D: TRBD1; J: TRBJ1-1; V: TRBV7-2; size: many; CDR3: CASSLPWTGAEAFF; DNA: TGTGCCAGCAGCTTACCTTGGACAGGGGCTGAAGCTTTCTTT
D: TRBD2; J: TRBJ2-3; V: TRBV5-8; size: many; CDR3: CASSLWEGGSTDTQYF; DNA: TGTGCCAGCAGCCTATGGGAGGGCGGCAGCACAGATACGCAGTATTTT
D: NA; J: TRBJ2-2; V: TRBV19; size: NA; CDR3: CASVRGDRAGELFF; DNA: TGTGCCAGTGTAAGGGGGGACCGGGCCGGGGAGCTGTTTTTT
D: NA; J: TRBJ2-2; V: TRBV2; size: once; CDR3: CASEYANTGELFF; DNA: TGTGCCAGCGAATATGCGAACACCGGGGAGCTGTTTTTT
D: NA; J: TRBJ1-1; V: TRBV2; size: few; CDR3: CASIRDGGLETEAFF; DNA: TGTGCCAGCATAAGGGACGGGGGGCTGGAAACTGAAGCTTTCTTT
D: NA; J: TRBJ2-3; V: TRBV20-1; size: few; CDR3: CSARDGRDTQYF; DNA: TGCAGTGCTAGAGACGGGAGAGATACGCAGTATTTT
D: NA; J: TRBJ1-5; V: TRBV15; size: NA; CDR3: CATSRDIALGQPQHF; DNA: TGTGCCACCAGCAGAGATATCGCCCTCGGGCAGCCCCAGCATTTT
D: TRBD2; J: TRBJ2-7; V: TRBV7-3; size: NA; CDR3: CASSQAPGLAGGSYEQYF; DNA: TGTGCCAGCAGCCAGGCCCCGGGACTAGCGGGGGGGTCCTACGAGCAGTACTTC
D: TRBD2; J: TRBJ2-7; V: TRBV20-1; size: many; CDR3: CSAPWTSGPRDEQYF; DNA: TGCAGTGCTCCTTGGACTAGCGGGCCCCGTGACGAGCAGTACTTC
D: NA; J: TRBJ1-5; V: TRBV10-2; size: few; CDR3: CASSDRQAGRQPQHF; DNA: TGCGCCAGCAGTGACCGACAGGCCGGGCGGCAGCCCCAGCATTTT
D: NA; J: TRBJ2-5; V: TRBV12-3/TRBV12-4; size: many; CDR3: CASTRVNREEKETQYF; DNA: TGTGCCAGCACTAGGGTGAACAGGGAAGAAAAGGAGACCCAGTACTTC
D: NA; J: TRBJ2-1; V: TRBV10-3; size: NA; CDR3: CATFPGSSYNEQFF; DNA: TGTGCCACCTTCCCGGGGAGCTCCTACAATGAGCAGTTCTTC
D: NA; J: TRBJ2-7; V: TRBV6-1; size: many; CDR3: CASSGGGVNEQYF; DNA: TGTGCCAGCAGTGGAGGGGGGGTCAACGAGCAGTACTTC
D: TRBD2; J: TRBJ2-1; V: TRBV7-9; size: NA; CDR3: CASIQDLAGGHEQFF; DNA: TGTGCCAGCATCCAAGATCTAGCGGGAGGGCATGAGCAGTTCTTC
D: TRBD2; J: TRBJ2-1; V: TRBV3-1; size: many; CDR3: CASSQDGLAGGYNEQFF; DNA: TGTGCCAGCAGCCAAGACGGACTAGCGGGAGGGTACAATGAGCAGTTCTTC
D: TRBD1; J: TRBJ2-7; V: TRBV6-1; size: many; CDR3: CASSEGTGPHEQYF; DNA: TGTGCCAGCAGTGAAGGGACAGGGCCCCACGAGCAGTACTTC
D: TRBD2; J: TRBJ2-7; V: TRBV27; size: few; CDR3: CASKWTSRMYEQYF; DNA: TGTGCCAGTAAATGGACTAGCAGAATGTACGAGCAGTACTTC
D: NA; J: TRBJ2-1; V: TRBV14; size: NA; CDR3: CASSSGPDYVYNEQFF; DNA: TGTGCCAGCAGCTCCGGCCCGGACTACGTATACAATGAGCAGTTCTTC
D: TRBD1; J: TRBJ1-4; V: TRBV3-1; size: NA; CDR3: CASSQGGDRQLFF; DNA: TGTGCCAGCAGCCAAGGGGGGGACAGGCAACTGTTTTTT
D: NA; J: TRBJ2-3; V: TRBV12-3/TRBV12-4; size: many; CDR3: CASSSWDTGTQYF; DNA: TGTGCCAGCAGCTCCTGGGACACAGGTACGCAGTATTTT
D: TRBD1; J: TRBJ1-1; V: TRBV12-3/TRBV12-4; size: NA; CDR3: CASSPTYRGTEAFF; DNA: TGTGCCAGCAGTCCAACATACAGGGGCACTGAAGCTTTCTTT
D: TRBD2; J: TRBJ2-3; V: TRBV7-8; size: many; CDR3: CASSSLGGGARELSGIHTDTQYF; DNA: TGTGCCAGCAGCTCCTTAGGGGGGGGGGCTCGAGAGCTTAGCGGGATCCACACAGATACGCAGTATTTT
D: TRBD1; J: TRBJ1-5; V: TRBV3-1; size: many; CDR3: CASSQDLPDRGSQPQHF; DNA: TGTGCCAGCAGCCAAGATTTACCCGACAGGGGAAGTCAGCCCCAGCATTTT
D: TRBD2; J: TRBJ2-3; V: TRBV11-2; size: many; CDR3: CASSLDLSWGGADTQYF; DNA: TGTGCCAGCAGCTTAGATCTCAGTTGGGGGGGGGCAGATACGCAGTATTTT
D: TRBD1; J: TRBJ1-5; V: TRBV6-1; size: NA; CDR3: CASETGRRFNQPQHF; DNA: TGTGCCAGCGAGACAGGGCGACGATTCAATCAGCCCCAGCATTTT
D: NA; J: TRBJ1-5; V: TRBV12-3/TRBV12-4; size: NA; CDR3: CASSWNRIGNQPQHF; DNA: TGTGCCAGCAGTTGGAACAGGATCGGCAATCAGCCCCAGCATTTT
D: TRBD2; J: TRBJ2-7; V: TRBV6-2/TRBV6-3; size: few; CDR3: CASMATGLENYEQYF; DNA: TGTGCCAGCATGGCCACGGGACTAGAAAACTACGAGCAGTACTTC
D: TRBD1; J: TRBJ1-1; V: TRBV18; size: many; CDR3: CASLGGMDTEAFF; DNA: TGTGCCAGCTTAGGGGGCATGGACACTGAAGCTTTCTTT
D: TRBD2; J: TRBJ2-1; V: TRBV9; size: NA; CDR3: CASSVGAGVVNEQFF; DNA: TGTGCCAGCAGCGTTGGCGCGGGAGTAGTCAATGAGCAGTTCTTC
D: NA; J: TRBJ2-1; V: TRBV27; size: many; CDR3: CASSLSGLGVEQFF; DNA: TGTGCCAGCAGTTTATCGGGATTAGGAGTCGAGCAGTTCTTC
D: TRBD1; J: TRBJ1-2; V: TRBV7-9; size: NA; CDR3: CASSTTSGGRGYTF; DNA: TGTGCCAGCAGCACGACCTCAGGGGGCCGGGGCTACACCTTC
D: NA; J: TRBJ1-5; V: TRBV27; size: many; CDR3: CASSLGGGAGSNQPQHF; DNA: TGTGCCAGCAGTTTAGGGGGCGGGGCAGGGAGCAATCAGCCCCAGCATTTT
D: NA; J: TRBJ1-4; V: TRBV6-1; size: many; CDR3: CASSTAPGANEKLFF; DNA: TGTGCCAGCAGTACCGCCCCCGGGGCTAATGAAAAACTGTTTTTT
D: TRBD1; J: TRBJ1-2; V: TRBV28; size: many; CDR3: CASSLMAGGYGYTF; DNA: TGTGCCAGCAGTTTAATGGCAGGGGGCTATGGCTACACCTTC
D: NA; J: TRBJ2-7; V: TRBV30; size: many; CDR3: CAGSQGSSYEQYF; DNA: TGTGCCGGGTCACAGGGAAGCTCCTACGAGCAGTACTTC
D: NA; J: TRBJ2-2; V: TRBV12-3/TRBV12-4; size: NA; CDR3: CASSFSGFNTGELFF; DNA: TGTGCCAGCAGTTTTTCGGGGTTTAACACCGGGGAGCTGTTTTTT
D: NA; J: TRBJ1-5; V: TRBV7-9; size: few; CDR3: CASSRGTEYSNQPQHF; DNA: TGTGCCAGCAGCAGGGGGACGGAGTATAGCAATCAGCCCCAGCATTTT
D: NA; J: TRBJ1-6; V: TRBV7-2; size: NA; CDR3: CASSFLGKGSPLHF; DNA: TGTGCCAGCAGCTTTTTAGGGAAGGGTTCACCCCTCCACTTT
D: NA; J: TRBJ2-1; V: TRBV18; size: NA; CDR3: CASSPPSYEQFF; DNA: TGTGCCAGCTCACCACCGTCCTACGAGCAGTTCTTC
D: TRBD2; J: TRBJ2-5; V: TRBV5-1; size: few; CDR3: CASSGTGLAGVETQYF; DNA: TGCGCCAGCAGCGGGACGGGACTAGCGGGAGTGGAGACCCAGTACTTC
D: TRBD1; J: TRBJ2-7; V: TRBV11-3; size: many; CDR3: CASSLFFPGQGADEQYF; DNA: TGTGCCAGCAGCTTATTTTTTCCGGGACAGGGGGCCGACGAGCAGTACTTC
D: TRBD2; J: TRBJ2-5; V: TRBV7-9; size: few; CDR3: CASSERTSGETQYF; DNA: TGTGCCAGCAGCGAAAGGACTAGTGGAGAGACCCAGTACTTC